These 11 T cell receptor beta chains originate from one sample sequenced in a study of PD-L1 blockade in urothelial cancer. Generated by immunoSEQ multiplex PCR, the TCRdb table keeps only in-frame clones and is missing some. The sample has 100,000 to 150,000 clones; 86% are singletons. Time point here: peripheral blood 6 weeks after treatment start. The specimen comprised PBMCs, sampled around atezolizumab (anti-PD-L1) treatment. The receptors were sampled from a man aged 45 to 65 with urothelial cancer.

V is TRBV28 and J is TRBJ1-2; 9 bases match TRBD1. Germline loops: CDR1 MDHEN, CDR2 SYDVKM. This CDR3 contains 16 residues. J gave up 1 base and V 6 bases, and 9 bases lay outside the gene matches. The CDR3: CASSPAGTGFNYGYTF. In DNA, the CDR3 is TGTGCCAGCAGCCCCGCCGGGACAGGGTTTAACTATGGCTACACCTTC.

The chain employs TRBV28 and TRBJ1-5, with no clear D. Deletions cut 11 bases from V and 6 bases from J, with 17 bases between. CDR1 and CDR2 from the germline V gene are MDHEN and SYDVKM. This CDR3 spans 13 amino acids. As DNA, the CDR3 is TGTGCCTCTGGAGGGCTGAACAGTCAGCCCCAGCATTTT. It specifies CASGGLNSQPQHF.

This chain connects TRBV7-9 to TRBJ2-7; no clear D gene. The CDR3 loop spans 12 amino acids. V dropped 6 bases and J dropped 0 bases, with 6 bases sitting between them. Germline lookup yields CDR1 SEHNR and CDR2 FQNEAQ (reference sequence). Here the CDR3 DNA reads TGTGCCAGCAGGAGGTCCTCCTACGAGCAGTACTTC. It encodes CASRRSSYEQYF.

This chain uses TRBV9 with TRBJ1-4; TRBD1 matches 7 bases. Germline values: CDR1 SGDLS, CDR2 YYNGEE. Germline trimming cut 4 bases from V and 8 bases from J; bases unmatched to any gene: 11. This CDR3 region has 15 residues. CDR3 in amino acids: CASSQSQGVREKLFF. The CDR3 nucleotides are TGTGCCAGCAGCCAATCCCAGGGGGTAAGAGAAAAACTGTTTTTT.

This clone appeared a single time. The V gene is TRBV5-6, the J gene TRBJ2-2; D might be TRBD2 (5 bases). The V gene lost 4 bases and the J gene lost 5 bases, with 15 bases spanning the gap. Germline-derived CDR1 and CDR2 are SGHDT and YYEEEE. The CDR3 extends over 15 amino acids. CDR3 sequence reads: CASSLTGTATGELFF. The CDR3 DNA reads as TGTGCCAGCAGCCTTACGGGAACAGCGACCGGGGAGCTGTTTTTT.

The V gene is TRBV7-9, the J gene TRBJ1-1, with D perhaps matching TRBD1 (5 bases). The germline V gene encodes CDR1 SEHNR and CDR2 FQNEAQ (reference sequence). With 5 bases removed from V and 0 bases from J, the gap between germline ends came to 16 bases. The CDR3 totals 16 residues. CDR3 loop: CASSAWGGVLNTEAFF. The CDR3 coding sequence is TGTGCCAGCAGCGCCTGGGGGGGGGTCTTGAACACTGAAGCTTTCTTT.

The J gene is TRBJ1-5, the V gene TRBV28, with 12 bases identical to TRBD1. Germline values: CDR1 MDHEN, CDR2 SYDVKM. The ends lost 4 bases at V and 5 bases at J; junction bases unmatched: 3. This CDR3 region has 15 residues. The CDR3 reads CASSSGTGGYQPQHF. The CDR3 coding sequence is TGTGCCAGCAGTTCCGGGACAGGGGGCTATCAGCCCCAGCATTTT.

The gene calls are TRBV7-9 and TRBJ1-1; TRBD1 might be the D (6 bases). The CDR3 is 14 residues long. Looked up from germline, CDR1 is SEHNR and CDR2 is FQNEAQ (reference sequence). Trimming cost V 3 bases and J 2 bases, with 10 bases left between them. The CDR3 protein is CASSLSGGNTEAFF. In nucleotides, the CDR3 is TGTGCCAGCAGCTTGTCGGGGGGCAACACTGAAGCTTTCTTT.

V and J are TRBV19 and TRBJ2-3; 7 bases align to TRBD1. The V segment lost 7 bases and the J segment 0 bases; nucleotides outside the gene matches: 4. The CDR3 is 14 residues long. Germline CDR1 LNHDA, CDR2 SQIVND (reference sequence). The CDR3 DNA reads as TGTGCCAGTACCATGGGACAGAGCACAGATACGCAGTATTTT. As protein: CASTMGQSTDTQYF.

The CDR3 DNA follows: TGTGCCAGCAGTTTATGGGGGCAGGGGCAATTATCCATATATTTT. Its translation is CASSLWGQGQLSIYF. The chain couples TRBV28 to TRBJ1-3; D perhaps matches TRBD1 (6 bases). Trimming shortened V by 0 bases and J by 11 bases, and 17 bases separated the two germline ends. Looked up from germline, CDR1 is MDHEN and CDR2 is SYDVKM. The CDR3 extends over 15 amino acids.

This chain links TRBV6-1 with TRBJ2-6; D not resolved. Germline V gives CDR1 MNHNS, CDR2 SASEGT. The CDR3 loop spans 16 amino acids. The V end was cut by 2 bases, the J end by 0 bases, with 8 bases between. Here the CDR3 DNA reads TGTGCCAGCAGTGAACGTCCGGGCTCTGGGGCCAACGTCCTGACTTTC. Amino acid sequence: CASSERPGSGANVLTF.